This TCR beta chain emerged from a study of technical replicates of blood from a few donors. The repertoire was sequenced with immunoSEQ multiplex PCR; TCRdb's copy has only in-frame clones and lacks some. In the table there are about 88,000 clones, less than 95% of which are singletons. The germline V gene has CDR1 MNHEY and CDR2 SVGAGI. The CDR3 has 14 amino acids. J lost 1 base, V lost 3 bases, and 2 bases had no gene match. Sample: T cells isolated from PBMCs. The chain carries TRBV6-5 and TRBJ2-5; TRBD1 matches 7 bases. The receptor's source is a human donor in good health. The CDR3 DNA reads as TGTGCCAGCAGTTATAGACAGGGCCAAGAGACCCAGTACTTC. Its protein product is CASSYRQGQETQYF.